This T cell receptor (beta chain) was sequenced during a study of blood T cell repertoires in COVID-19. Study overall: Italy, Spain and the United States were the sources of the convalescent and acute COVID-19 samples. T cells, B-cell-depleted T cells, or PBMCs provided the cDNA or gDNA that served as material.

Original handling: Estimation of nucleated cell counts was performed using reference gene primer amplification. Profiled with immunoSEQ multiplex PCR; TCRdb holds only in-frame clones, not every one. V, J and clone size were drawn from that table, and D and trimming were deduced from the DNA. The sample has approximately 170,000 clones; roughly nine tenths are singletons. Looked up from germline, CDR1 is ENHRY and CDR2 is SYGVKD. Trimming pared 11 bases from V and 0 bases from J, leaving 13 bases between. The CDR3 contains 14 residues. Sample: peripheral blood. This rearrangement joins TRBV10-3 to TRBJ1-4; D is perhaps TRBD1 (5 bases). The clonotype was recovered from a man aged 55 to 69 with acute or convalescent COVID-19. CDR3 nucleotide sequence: TGTGCCTCCAGACAGCCTGCAACTAATGAAAAACTGTTTTTT. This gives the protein CASRQPATNEKLFF.